These 22 T cell receptor beta chains came from one sample sequenced in a study of OX40 agonist ivuxolimab in advanced cancers. Produced via immunoSEQ multiplex PCR; TCRdb's table is partial and in-frame only. The sample lists about 79,000 clones; 80% to 95% were seen once. Sequenced material: CD4+ or CD8+ T cells sorted from blood, taken in a trial of the OX40 agonist ivuxolimab. The origin of the receptors is an adult with an advanced solid tumor such as melanoma, head and neck, liver or kidney cancer.

The chain has TRBV5-1 and TRBJ1-4; possibly TRBD1 for D (6 bases). Trimming removed 3 bases from V and 8 bases from J, with 20 bases in between. Germline V gene sequence: CDR1 SGHRS, CDR2 YFSETQ. The CDR3 runs 16 residues. CDR3 residues: CASSWGTPAGGEKLFF. CDR3 nucleotide sequence: TGCGCCAGCAGCTGGGGGACACCGGCCGGTGGAGAAAAACTGTTTTTT.

The chain employs TRBV29-1 and TRBJ1-2; tentative D call: TRBD1 (5 bases). This CDR3 is built from 15 residues. The germline CDR1 and CDR2 sequences are SQVTM and ANQGSEA. The germline V and J ends were trimmed by 5 bases and 0 bases, with 16 bases remaining between them. The CDR3 sequence is CSVPPEGRANYGYTF. Here the CDR3 DNA reads TGCAGCGTTCCCCCCGAGGGGCGGGCTAACTATGGCTACACCTTC.

The chain carries TRBV7-9 and TRBJ2-3; D is ambiguous. This CDR3 has 14 amino acids. CDR1 SEHNR and CDR2 FQNEAQ come from the germline V gene (reference sequence). The V gene lost 1 base and the J gene lost 1 base, with 6 bases spanning the gap. DNA of the CDR3: TGTGCCAGCAGCTTAGTGGTAGGCACAGATACGCAGTATTTT. Its translation: CASSLVVGTDTQYF.

This chain joins TRBV27 and TRBJ2-2; possibly TRBD2 for D (6 bases). Trimming removed 6 bases from V and 6 bases from J, with 23 bases in between. This CDR3 has 17 amino acids. The germline gives CDR1 MNHEY, CDR2 SMNVEV (reference sequence). Here the CDR3 DNA reads TGTGCCAGCAGCCATTTGGAGGGTTCTGTTCGTTCCGGGGAGCTGTTTTTT. It translates to CASSHLEGSVRSGELFF.

This clone was detected only a few times. The chain couples TRBV9 to TRBJ1-1, with 7 bases identical to TRBD1. Unmatched junction bases numbered 3, after V lost 3 bases and J lost 1 base. The CDR3 sequence is 14 residues long. Germline lookup yields CDR1 SGDLS and CDR2 YYNGEE. The CDR3 loop is CASSGGTANTEAFF. The DNA for the CDR3 is TGTGCCAGCAGCGGAGGGACAGCGAACACTGAAGCTTTCTTT.

This chain links TRBV18 with TRBJ2-3; 7 bases agree with TRBD2. This CDR3 is 16 amino acids long. The germline CDR1 and CDR2 sequences are KGHSH and LQKENI. The J segment lost 0 bases and the V segment lost 1 base, leaving 4 bases of the junction unmatched. CDR3 nucleotide sequence: TGTGCCAGCTCACCACGGGGGGGGACTAGCACAGATACGCAGTATTTT. It is translated as CASSPRGGTSTDTQYF.

This sequence joins TRBV5-6 and TRBJ1-5; 9 bases line up with TRBD1. The CDR3 totals 15 residues. Germline V lookup: CDR1 SGHDT, CDR2 YYEEEE. The trim removed 3 bases at V and 3 bases at J, leaving 4 bases unmatched. The CDR3 region is CASSYWTGDNQPQHF. The CDR3 DNA reads as TGTGCCAGCAGCTACTGGACAGGGGACAATCAGCCCCAGCATTTT. The complete variable domain, with remaining parts taken from reference TRBV5-6 and TRBJ1-5, reads DAGVTQSPTHLIKTRGQQVTLRCSPKSGHDTVSWYQQALGQGPQFIFQYYEEEERQRGNFPDRFSGHQFPNYSSELNVNALLLGDSALYLCASSYWTGDNQPQHFGDGTRLSIL.

This clone has a single count. This chain links TRBV2 with TRBJ1-2; D unresolved. The V gene's germline CDR1 is SNHLY and CDR2 FYNNEI. The V end lost 8 bases, the J end lost 10 bases, and 20 bases lay between the germline ends. The CDR3 runs 13 residues. The CDR3 sequence: CASVLPGGSVYTF. CDR3 coding DNA: TGTGCCAGCGTCCTCCCGGGAGGCTCGGTCTACACCTTC.

The chain has TRBV30 and TRBJ1-2; D is undetermined. The CDR3 covers 13 residues. The V end lost 2 bases, the J end lost 5 bases, and 12 bases lay between the germline ends. The germline gives CDR1 GTSNPN, CDR2 SVGIG (reference sequence). CDR3 DNA: TGTGCCTGGAGTAATAAGGCGACTTATGGCTACACCTTC. It encodes CAWSNKATYGYTF.

The chain employs TRBV5-4 and TRBJ2-5, with TRBD2 identical over 8 bases. This CDR3 comprises 15 residues. Germline values: CDR1 SGHNT, CDR2 YYREEE (reference sequence). The junction had 6 bases not matched to a gene; V was cut back by 2 bases and J by 3 bases. The CDR3 nucleotides read TGTGCCAGCAGCTTAAAACTAGCGGTGGAAGAGACCCAGTACTTC. Translated, it gives CASSLKLAVEETQYF.

V is TRBV6-5 and J is TRBJ1-2, with D possibly TRBD1 on 5 matching bases. The ends were cut back, 0 bases at V and 5 bases at J, with 7 bases in the middle. The germline V gene encodes CDR1 MNHEY and CDR2 SVGAGI. There are 13 residues in the CDR3. DNA for the CDR3: TGTGCCAGCAGTTACTCGGGGGTATATGGCTACACCTTC. It translates to CASSYSGVYGYTF.

V is TRBV7-9 and J is TRBJ2-2, with TRBD2 identical over 9 bases. Germline loops: CDR1 SEHNR, CDR2 FQNEAQ (reference sequence). J was trimmed by 2 bases and V by 5 bases; bases with no gene match: 6. This CDR3 comprises 16 residues. CDR3 nucleotides: TGTGCCAGCAGCACCCTGCGGGGGGGCAACACCGGGGAGCTGTTTTTT. This codes for CASSTLRGGNTGELFF. Combining the CDR3 with reference TRBV7-9 and TRBJ2-2 gives the whole variable domain DTGVSQNPRHKITKRGQNVTFRCDPISEHNRLYWYRQTLGQGPEFLTYFQNEAQLEKSRLLSDRFSAERPKGSFSTLEIQRTEQGDSAMYLCASSTLRGGNTGELFFGEGSRLTVL.

The J gene is TRBJ1-2, the V gene TRBV27; TRBD1 might be the D (5 bases). Germline CDR1 is MNHEY and CDR2 is SMNVEV (reference sequence). The CDR3 is 13 residues long. Trimming pared 0 bases from V and 8 bases from J, leaving 10 bases between. The CDR3 spells CASSLSGASGYTF. CDR3 nucleotides: TGTGCCAGCAGTTTATCAGGGGCCAGCGGCTACACCTTC.

The chain employs TRBV30 and TRBJ1-3; no reliable D call. The CDR3 is made up of 14 amino acids. Trimming pared 7 bases from V and 4 bases from J, leaving 17 bases between. The germline V gene encodes CDR1 GTSNPN and CDR2 SVGIG (reference sequence). The CDR3 protein is CAFSPDAGGNTIYF. In DNA, the CDR3 is TGTGCCTTCTCACCGGACGCTGGGGGAAACACCATATATTTT.

This chain joins TRBV5-1 and TRBJ2-1, with TRBD2 matching over 8 bases. The V gene end was trimmed by 3 bases and the J gene end by 3 bases; junction bases not matched to a gene: 5. Germline assignment: CDR1 SGHRS and CDR2 YFSETQ. The length of the CDR3 is 15 residues. The CDR3 region has the DNA TGCGCCAGCAGCTCCGGGACTAGTAACTACAATGAGCAGTTCTTC. Translated, it gives CASSSGTSNYNEQFF.

The chain links TRBV5-6 to TRBJ2-5, with TRBD2 as a possible D gene (5 bases). The germline V gene has CDR1 SGHDT and CDR2 YYEEEE. The V gene lost 0 bases and the J gene lost 1 base, with 10 bases spanning the gap. The CDR3 totals 15 residues. CDR3 in amino acids: CASSLDTGFQETQYF. DNA for the CDR3: TGTGCCAGCAGCTTGGATACGGGATTCCAAGAGACCCAGTACTTC.

The chain links TRBV15 to TRBJ1-4; possibly TRBD1 for D (6 bases). V shed 5 bases and J shed 4 bases, with 17 bases lying between them. The CDR3 extends over 16 amino acids. Per germline, CDR1 LNHNV and CDR2 YYDKDF (reference sequence). The CDR3 reads CATSPNGQGNNEKLFF. Here the CDR3 DNA reads TGTGCCACCAGCCCAAACGGTCAGGGGAATAATGAAAAACTGTTTTTT.

The rearrangement links TRBV30 to TRBJ2-1; D is undetermined. This CDR3 has 14 amino acids. V lost 4 bases and J 0 bases, leaving 10 bases between the germline ends. Germline V gene data show CDR1 as GTSNPN and CDR2 as SVGIG (reference sequence). The CDR3 DNA is TGTGCCTGGACTGGCTCGACCTCCTACAATGAGCAGTTCTTC. This gives the protein CAWTGSTSYNEQFF.

The rearrangement uses TRBV9 and TRBJ2-5, with 11 bases matching TRBD2. Per the germline V gene, CDR1 is SGDLS and CDR2 is YYNGEE. The J segment lost 5 bases and the V segment lost 4 bases, leaving 16 bases of the junction unmatched. CDR3 length: 18 residues. CDR3 amino acids: CASSSRTPLAGGVETQYF. CDR3 nucleotides: TGTGCCAGCAGCTCCCGTACCCCGCTAGCGGGGGGAGTGGAGACCCAGTACTTC.

V gene TRBV7-3 combines with J gene TRBJ2-3; the D is unclear. The germline gives CDR1 SGHTA, CDR2 FQGTGA. Trimming took 0 bases from V and 5 from J, leaving 15 bases between them. CDR3 length equals 16 residues. In DNA, the CDR3 is TGTGCCAGCAGCTTAACTAGGGTACCGGGCCTAGATACGCAGTATTTT. Translation: CASSLTRVPGLDTQYF.

The chain carries TRBV2 and TRBJ2-7, with 8 bases lining up with TRBD1. V shed 3 bases and J 7 bases; nucleotides not matched to a gene: 5. The germline V gene encodes CDR1 SNHLY and CDR2 FYNNEI. The CDR3 runs 13 residues. Written as DNA, the CDR3 is TGTGCCAGCAGTGAGCAGGGGGCGAATGAGCAGTACGTC. Amino acid sequence: CASSEQGANEQYV.

This chain joins TRBV19 and TRBJ1-3; no definite D call. CDR3 length: 16 amino acids. V was trimmed by 5 bases and J by 0 bases, leaving 14 bases between them. The germline V gene has CDR1 LNHDA and CDR2 SQIVND (reference sequence). The CDR3 is CASSPLGSSSGNTIYF. CDR3 bases: TGTGCCAGTAGTCCCCTCGGCTCGAGCTCTGGAAACACCATATATTTT. Combining the CDR3 with reference TRBV19 and TRBJ1-3 gives the whole variable domain DGGITQSPKYLFRKEGQNVTLSCEQNLNHDAMYWYRQDPGQGLRLIYYSQIVNDFQKGDIAEGYSVSREKKESFPLTVTSAQKNPTAFYLCASSPLGSSSGNTIYFGEGSWLTVV.